One sample yielded the 23 T cell receptor beta chains listed below, sequenced in a study of cytomegalovirus exposure and HLA in healthy donors. PCR involved 60 Vbeta and 13 Jbeta primers. Assay used: immunoSEQ multiplex PCR; TCRdb lists only in-frame clones, some missing. The sample consists of under 200,000 clones, 77% of them appearing once. The specimen was PBMCs. Source of these receptors: a woman between 40 and 55 years old in good health and CMV-seropositive.

The V call is TRBV14, the J call TRBJ2-5, with D unresolved. The better agreement between TRBJ2-7 and the DNA end casts doubt on the J call. This CDR3 has 12 amino acids. Looked up from germline, CDR1 is SGHDN and CDR2 is FVKESK. The CDR3 region has the DNA TGTGCCAGCAGCCAGAGCTCCTACGAGCAGTACTTC. This gives the protein CASSQSSYEQYF.

V and J are TRBV27 and TRBJ2-5, with TRBD1 matching 8 bases. J lost 3 bases, V lost 2 bases, and 5 bases had no gene match. The CDR3 extends over 15 amino acids. Germline CDR1 MNHEY, CDR2 SMNVEV (reference sequence). The chain's CDR3 is CASSLRATGEETQYF. The CDR3 nucleotides are TGTGCCAGCAGTTTAAGGGCGACAGGGGAAGAGACCCAGTACTTC.

J is TRBJ1-2 and V is TRBV6-6; 8 bases match TRBD1. CDR3 length: 15 residues. J lost 4 bases, V lost 5 bases, and 9 bases had no gene match. CDR1 is MNHNY, CDR2 SVGAGI, per germline (reference sequence). CDR3 residues: CASSDPQGAGYGYTF. CDR3 DNA: TGTGCCAGCAGTGACCCCCAGGGGGCAGGCTATGGCTACACCTTC.

This clone was seen many times. This chain uses TRBV12-5 with TRBJ2-7; tentative D call: TRBD2 (5 bases). The germline gives CDR1 LGHNT, CDR2 FRNRAP. The CDR3 extends over 16 amino acids. The ends were cut back, 0 bases at V and 0 bases at J, with 12 bases in the middle. CDR3 protein: CASGLVEGASSYEQYF. The CDR3 bases are TGTGCTAGTGGTTTGGTAGAGGGCGCCAGCTCCTACGAGCAGTACTTC.

Points on this clone: A read error may produce the germline difference seen at one junction end. The DNA of the CDR3 is TGCGCCAGCAGCCAAGAAATACTCGTGGACACCATATATTTT. Encoded protein: CASSQEILVDTIYF. V and J are TRBV5-4 and TRBJ1-3; no clear D. The CDR3 is 14 residues long. Germline CDR1 SGHNT, CDR2 YYREEE (reference sequence). The variable domain in full, with the rest retrieved from reference TRBV5-4 and TRBJ1-3, is ETGVTQSPTHLIKTRGQQVTLRCSSQSGHNTVSWYQQALGQGPQFIFQYYREEENGRGNFPPRFSGLQFPNYSSELNVNALELDDSALYLCASSQEILVDTIYFGEGSWLTVV.

This clone was seen just once. The genes are TRBV11-2 and TRBJ1-1; 7 positions agree with TRBD1. The germline V gene encodes CDR1 SGHAT and CDR2 FQNNGV. The CDR3 contains 13 residues. The V and J ends lost 5 bases and 7 bases, in that order; junction bases with no gene match: 7. The CDR3 nucleotides read TGTGCCAGCAGCCGAATACAGGGGAGTGAAGCTTTCTTT. Translating it yields CASSRIQGSEAFF. The whole variable domain, remainder taken from reference TRBV11-2 and TRBJ1-1, is EAGVAQSPRYKIIEKRQSVAFWCNPISGHATLYWYQQILGQGPKLLIQFQNNGVVDDSQLPKDRFSAERLKGVDSTLKIQPAKLEDSAVYLCASSRIQGSEAFFGQGTRLTVV.

The gene calls are TRBV9 and TRBJ2-3; the match to TRBD1 covers 7 bases. Germline V CDR1 and CDR2: SGDLS, YYNGEE. With 0 bases clipped from V and 4 bases from J, the junction kept 11 bases outside the gene matches. The CDR3 is made up of 17 amino acids. The chain's CDR3 is CASSVVGHKQGPDTQYF. In DNA, the CDR3 is TGTGCCAGCAGCGTAGTAGGCCACAAACAGGGGCCAGATACGCAGTATTTT.

The chain is built from TRBV7-8 and TRBJ2-2; the D gene is possibly TRBD1 (6 bases). The CDR3 is 15 amino acids. Per germline, CDR1 SGHVS and CDR2 FQNEAQ. Trimming stripped 2 bases from V and 3 bases from J, with 10 bases between. The DNA of the CDR3 is TGTGCCAGCAGCTTAAGGGACACATACACCGGGGAGCTGTTTTTT. Residues: CASSLRDTYTGELFF.

V and J are TRBV28 and TRBJ2-7, with 7 bases that match TRBD1. This CDR3 comprises 14 residues. Germline V gene lookup returns CDR1 MDHEN and CDR2 SYDVKM. J was trimmed by 3 bases and V by 3 bases; bases with no gene match: 5. CDR3 sequence: CASSLANRGYEQYF. The CDR3 DNA is TGTGCCAGCAGTTTGGCGAACAGGGGCTACGAGCAGTACTTC.

The chain combines TRBV6-5 with TRBJ1-5; D is unresolved. This CDR3 is 13 amino acids long. The germline V gene has CDR1 MNHEY and CDR2 SVGAGI. V lost 6 bases and J lost 5, with 11 bases in between. The CDR3 region has the DNA TGTGCCAGCAGACCCACTAGTGATCAGCCCCAGCATTTT. Translation gives CASRPTSDQPQHF.

V and J are TRBV29-1 and TRBJ2-7, with a possible D match to TRBD1 (6 bases). Germline values: CDR1 SQVTM, CDR2 ANQGSEA. Trimming pared 7 bases from V and 4 bases from J, leaving 11 bases between. The CDR3 runs to 11 residues. This CDR3 is CSALTGYEQYF. The CDR3 DNA reads TGCAGCGCCCTGACAGGATACGAGCAGTACTTC.

V usage is TRBV18 and J usage is TRBJ2-3; TRBD2 matches at 7 bases. The CDR3 contains 13 residues. The germline CDR1 and CDR2 sequences are KGHSH and LQKENI. The trim removed 7 bases at V and 6 bases at J, leaving 7 bases unmatched. CDR3 nucleotides: TGTGCCAGCTTGCCGGGAGCGGGGGATACGCAGTATTTT. This translates into CASLPGAGDTQYF. Variable domain in full (rest from reference TRBV18 and TRBJ2-3): NAGVMQNPRHLVRRRGQEARLRCSPMKGHSHVYWYRQLPEEGLKFMVYLQKENIIDESGMPKERFSAEFPKEGPSILRIQQVVRGDSAAYFCASLPGAGDTQYFGPGTRLTVL.

The chain carries TRBV9 and TRBJ1-4; a possible D gene is TRBD1 (5 bases). Germline-derived CDR1 and CDR2 are SGDLS and YYNGEE. The CDR3 length is 14 residues. V was trimmed by 2 bases and J by 7 bases, leaving 12 bases between them. The CDR3 loop reads CASSVFGGGEKLFF. The DNA for the CDR3 is TGTGCCAGCAGCGTCTTCGGGGGTGGTGAAAAACTGTTTTTT.

This clone occurred a few times. CDR3 region: CASSLLSYEQYF. CDR3 DNA: TGTGCCAGCAGCCTACTGTCCTACGAGCAGTACTTC. This chain links TRBV5-8 with TRBJ2-7; D unclear. Per germline, CDR1 SGHTS and CDR2 YDEGEE. V lost 4 bases and J lost 1, with 6 bases in between. The CDR3 totals 12 residues.

This chain joins TRBV6-6 and TRBJ2-1, with TRBD1 as a possible D gene (8 bases). Trimming took off 6 bases at V and 7 bases at J, with 10 bases between the two ends. CDR1 is MNHNY, CDR2 SVGAGI, per germline (reference sequence). The CDR3 covers 12 residues. CDR3 loop: CASRQGGNEQFF. CDR3 bases: TGTGCCAGCAGACAGGGGGGGAATGAGCAGTTCTTC.

The V gene is TRBV6-1, the J gene TRBJ2-3; 11 bases map to TRBD1. The length of the CDR3 is 15 residues. With 4 bases clipped from V and 3 bases from J, the junction kept 3 bases outside the gene matches. CDR1 is MNHNS and CDR2 is SASEGT in the germline V gene. The CDR3 reads CASSGTGGATDTQYF. The CDR3 nucleotides are TGTGCCAGCAGTGGGACAGGGGGCGCGACAGATACGCAGTATTTT.

CDR3 region: CASSLGGADEAFF. The DNA of the CDR3 is TGTGCCAGCAGTTTGGGGGGGGCAGATGAAGCTTTCTTT. The chain recombines TRBV27 with TRBJ1-1; TRBD1 might be the D (6 bases). The V gene's germline CDR1 is MNHEY and CDR2 SMNVEV (reference sequence). The CDR3 runs 13 residues. The V end was cut by 3 bases, the J end by 7 bases, with 12 bases between.

The chain links TRBV6-4 to TRBJ1-2; perhaps TRBD1 as D (5 bases). This CDR3 region has 15 residues. Deletions cut 2 bases from V and 7 bases from J, with 17 bases between. CDR1 and CDR2 (germline): MRHNA, SNTAGT. CDR3 region: CASSDGWGGIGGYTF. The CDR3 DNA sequence: TGTGCCAGCAGTGACGGGTGGGGCGGGATCGGTGGCTACACCTTC.

Concerning this clone itself: Within the sample, other DNA sequences also encode this same CDR3. The gene calls are TRBV18 and TRBJ2-7; D is unresolved. V was pared by 2 bases and J by 2 bases, with 4 bases between. The CDR3 sequence is 12 residues long. From germline, CDR1 is KGHSH and CDR2 LQKENI. The CDR3 spells CASSPTAYEQYF. CDR3 bases: TGTGCCAGCTCACCAACAGCCTACGAGCAGTACTTC.

The V call is TRBV7-2, the J call TRBJ1-5, with unresolved D. Germline CDR1 is SGHTA and CDR2 is FQGNSA. CDR3 length equals 14 residues. V was cut by 1 base and J by 5 bases, with 9 bases left in between. CDR3 nucleotides: TGTGCCAGCAGCTTAGAGGGCGGGGATCAGCCCCAGCATTTT. The encoded protein is CASSLEGGDQPQHF.

The rearrangement links TRBV6-5 to TRBJ1-1; TRBD1 matches 7 bases. Germline V gene lookup returns CDR1 MNHEY and CDR2 SVGAGI. Unmatched junction bases numbered 10, after V lost 6 bases and J lost 3 bases. This CDR3 has 15 amino acids. The CDR3 is CASSYHGTVDTEAFF. CDR3 nucleotides: TGTGCCAGCAGCTACCATGGGACAGTGGACACTGAAGCTTTCTTT.

V and J are TRBV29-1 and TRBJ2-3, with a possible D match to TRBD1 (7 bases). Germline lookup yields CDR1 SQVTM and CDR2 ANQGSEA. Trimming pared 1 base from V and 3 bases from J, leaving 11 bases between. This CDR3 spans 14 amino acids. The CDR3 coding sequence is TGCAGCGTTGAAGGGGCAGGGGGGACAGATACGCAGTATTTT. Its protein product is CSVEGAGGTDTQYF.

CDR3 protein: CASSPQGYEAFF. The CDR3 nucleotides read TGTGCCAGCAGCCCACAGGGCTACGAAGCTTTCTTT. This chain links TRBV7-9 with TRBJ1-1, with a weak D call TRBD1 (6 bases). Trimming pared 5 bases from V and 8 bases from J, leaving 12 bases between. The CDR3 spans 12 residues. The germline V gene encodes CDR1 SEHNR and CDR2 FQNEAQ (reference sequence).